This record concerns one T cell receptor beta chain sequence. Its specificity is not known. This specimen comes from a study of T cells expressing NK-cell markers. The overall study: Seven of the eight sequenced donors were classified as HCMV-seropositive, and one was classified as seronegative.

This CDR3 is built from 12 residues. Germline values: CDR1 DFQATT, CDR2 SNEGSKA (reference sequence). UMI-tagged 5'RACE template switching yielded the TCR beta cDNA. TCRdb reprocessed the 5' RACE reads and stores each CDR3 protein as one record, lacking DNA. With around 110,000 distinct CDR3 sequences in the sample, the ten largest clones hold about a fifth. General study findings and limits: Expanded NKG2C+ T cell clones had unclear HCMV specificity. Five to seven of the donors carried dominant NKG2C+ clonotypes that took up roughly 1.0-8% of their CD8+ T cells.

Source material: blood T cells: a sorted CD56 or NKG2C T cell subset, CD4+ or CD8+ T cells, or bulk PBMC T cells (not recorded which). The receptor's source is a woman between 18 and 70 years old in good health. The chain is built from TRBV20-1 and TRBJ2-3; TCRdb outputs TRBD2, but without DNA this stays unchecked. The CDR3 region is CSARDWAFTQYF.